The next 26 T cell receptor beta chains were all read from a single sample in a study of T cell responses to AZD1222 COVID-19 vaccine. Libraries were prepared by immunoSEQ multiplex PCR; TCRdb keeps only in-frame clonotypes and omits some of them. The sample consists of around 74,000 clones, about 91% of them appearing once. This specimen consisted of peripheral blood, obtained on day 0 of MenACWY control vaccination. The source is an adult in good health.

This clone has just a few counts. CDR3 coding DNA: TGTGCCAGCAGTGGCGGGGGCGGGAGGTCCCCATCCCGAGCCGGGGAGCTGTTTTTT. Translated: CASSGGGGRSPSRAGELFF. The V and J genes are TRBV6-1 and TRBJ2-2, with 8 bases matching TRBD2. The CDR3 has 19 residues. Per germline, CDR1 MNHNS and CDR2 SASEGT. The V segment lost 4 bases and the J segment 6 bases; nucleotides outside the gene matches: 19.

The chain carries TRBV12-5 and TRBJ1-3; D remains unclear. The V gene's germline CDR1 is LGHNT and CDR2 FRNRAP. V lost 6 bases to trimming and J lost 0 bases, with 3 bases between them. This CDR3 spans 12 amino acids. CDR3 sequence: CASGVSGNTIYF. CDR3 bases: TGTGCTAGTGGGGTCTCTGGAAACACCATATATTTT.

DNA for the CDR3: TGTGCCAGCAAATCACAGGGGTGGGTTGATGAAAAACTGTTTTTT. Its protein is CASKSQGWVDEKLFF. The V and J genes are TRBV6-5 and TRBJ1-4, with 7 bases fitting TRBD1. V was pared by 7 bases and J by 6 bases, with 11 bases of the junction left unmatched. In germline, CDR1 is MNHEY, CDR2 SVGAGI. This CDR3 region has 15 residues.

This clone was seen a single time. The gene calls are TRBV4-3 and TRBJ2-6, with TRBD1 matching over 9 bases. Trimming cost V 6 bases and J 4 bases; bases outside gene matches: 10. Germline assignment: CDR1 LGHNA and CDR2 YSLEER. The CDR3 contains 17 residues. The CDR3: CASRPGTGILGANVLTF. CDR3 sequence (DNA): TGCGCCAGCAGACCCGGGACAGGGATCCTAGGGGCCAACGTCCTGACTTTC.

Turning to this clone: An end of the junction differs from the germline gene, which may be a read error. Other nucleotide sequences from this sample produce the same CDR3. The rearrangement joins TRBV19 to TRBJ1-2, with D tentatively TRBD1 (5 bases). Germline loops: CDR1 LNHDA, CDR2 SQIVND (reference sequence). This CDR3 has 16 residues. The chain's CDR3 is CASSIAPSGGAYGYTF. Written as DNA, the CDR3 is TGCGCCAGTAGTATTGCCCCCAGTGGTGGGGCTTATGGCTACACCTTC.

This chain links TRBV18 with TRBJ2-1, with 7 bases lining up with TRBD2. V shed 1 base, J shed 6 bases, and the junction held 9 bases outside the gene matches. This CDR3 region has 16 residues. CDR1 KGHSH and CDR2 LQKENI come from the germline V gene. The CDR3 is CASSPRASGYLNEQFF. As DNA, the CDR3 is TGTGCCAGCTCACCACGGGCTAGCGGATACCTCAATGAGCAGTTCTTC.

The chain links TRBV5-1 to TRBJ2-7; D unresolved. CDR3 length: 15 amino acids. Germline V CDR1 and CDR2: SGHRS, YFSETQ. Trimming removed 1 base from V and 0 bases from J, with 11 bases in between. CDR3 loop: CASSLQDRASYEQYF. In nucleotides, the CDR3 is TGCGCCAGCAGCTTGCAGGACCGAGCCTCCTACGAGCAGTACTTC.

J is TRBJ2-3 and V is TRBV10-2; D is perhaps TRBD2 (6 bases). Germline-derived CDR1 and CDR2 are WSHSY and SAAADI. V was pared by 7 bases and J by 0 bases, with 11 bases between. The CDR3 spans 14 residues. In nucleotides, the CDR3 is TGCGCCAGCACTGGCGGGGCTAGCACAGATACGCAGTATTTT. This codes for CASTGGASTDTQYF.

The chain recombines TRBV28 with TRBJ1-1, with unresolved D. Germline V gene data show CDR1 as MDHEN and CDR2 as SYDVKM. Trimming took off 7 bases at V and 0 bases at J, with 9 bases between the two ends. The CDR3 contains 13 residues. CDR3 sequence reads: CASIGHMNTEAFF. CDR3 DNA sequence: TGTGCCAGCATAGGGCACATGAACACTGAAGCTTTCTTT.

The genes are TRBV7-8 and TRBJ2-5, with 8 bases fitting TRBD1. V shed 5 bases, J shed 4 bases, and the junction held 6 bases outside the gene matches. CDR1 and CDR2 from the germline V gene are SGHVS and FQNEAQ. The CDR3 totals 14 residues. The CDR3 sequence is CASSPLTGVETQYF. CDR3 bases: TGTGCCAGCAGCCCGCTGACAGGGGTAGAGACCCAGTACTTC.

The chain is built from TRBV29-1 and TRBJ1-2, with 7 bases aligning to TRBD1. Germline CDR1 is SQVTM and CDR2 is ANQGSEA. The CDR3 has 13 amino acids. V was pared by 7 bases and J by 9 bases, with 14 bases of the junction left unmatched. This CDR3 reads CSARDRSDFSYTF. CDR3 bases: TGCAGCGCCAGGGACAGATCCGACTTTAGCTACACCTTC.

The V call is TRBV5-4, the J call TRBJ2-3; D remains ambiguous. The V gene's germline CDR1 is SGHNT and CDR2 YYREEE (reference sequence). CDR3 length: 15 residues. V was clipped by 6 bases and J by 6 bases, with 20 bases between them. The CDR3 region is CASTLTQGNRDTQYF. In nucleotides, the CDR3 is TGTGCCAGCACCCTGACGCAAGGGAATCGCGATACGCAGTATTTT.

J is TRBJ1-3 and V is TRBV6-5, with D perhaps matching TRBD1 (6 bases). The length of the CDR3 is 14 residues. Germline V gives CDR1 MNHEY, CDR2 SVGAGI. Trimming shortened V by 7 bases and J by 3 bases, and 13 bases separated the two germline ends. CDR3 DNA sequence: TGTGCCAGCACCCCGGGGGCGGGTGGAAACACCATATATTTT. This encodes CASTPGAGGNTIYF.

The chain has TRBV6-2 or TRBV6-3 and TRBJ1-4; D is unresolved. Trimming shortened V by 0 bases and J by 0 bases, and 5 bases separated the two germline ends. The germline V gene encodes CDR1 MNHEY and CDR2 SVGEGT. The CDR3 sequence is 15 residues long. The CDR3 loop is CASSYSGATNEKLFF. CDR3 DNA: TGTGCCAGCAGTTACTCGGGAGCAACTAATGAAAAACTGTTTTTT.

The chain employs TRBV3-1 (or the pseudogene TRBV3-2) and TRBJ2-1, with D possibly being TRBD1 (6 bases). The CDR3 extends over 16 amino acids. V was pared by 0 bases and J by 2 bases, with 11 bases between. The germline V gene encodes CDR1 LGHDT and CDR2 YNNKEL (reference sequence). The CDR3 DNA reads TGTGCCAGCAGCCAAGATTCGACAGGCCCCTACAATGAGCAGTTCTTC. Its translation: CASSQDSTGPYNEQFF.

This clone was detected once. The chain combines TRBV10-3 with TRBJ2-1, with D possibly TRBD2 on 6 matching bases. Germline CDR1 and CDR2: ENHRY and SYGVKD. The V gene lost 6 bases and the J gene lost 5 bases, with 14 bases spanning the gap. The CDR3 is 14 amino acids. CDR3 loop: CAIRPGTLNNEQFF. The CDR3 bases are TGTGCCATCAGGCCCGGGACTCTAAACAATGAGCAGTTCTTC.

This clone has a handful of counts. The rearrangement joins TRBV29-1 to TRBJ2-1; D is undetermined. V was cut by 4 bases and J by 8 bases, with 12 bases left in between. CDR1 SQVTM and CDR2 ANQGSEA come from the germline V gene. This CDR3 is 12 amino acids long. The CDR3 sequence is CSVVSQVHEQFF. CDR3 nucleotides: TGCAGCGTTGTTTCCCAAGTCCATGAGCAGTTCTTC.

The chain uses TRBV19 and TRBJ1-1; 12 nucleotides align to TRBD1. Trimming removed 1 base from V and 4 bases from J; junction bases left unmatched: 4. The CDR3 sequence is 16 residues long. CDR1 and CDR2 (germline): LNHDA, SQIVND (reference sequence). The CDR3 here is CASSIVGTGGLTEAFF. The CDR3 nucleotides read TGTGCCAGTAGTATAGTCGGGACAGGGGGCCTCACTGAAGCTTTCTTT.

CDR3 region: CASSLLISSGTDTQYF. CDR3 nucleotides: TGTGCCAGCAGTTTACTAATCTCTTCGGGGACAGATACGCAGTATTTT. The chain carries TRBV28 and TRBJ2-3; maybe TRBD2 (5 bases). The CDR3 contains 16 residues. Germline V gene lookup returns CDR1 MDHEN and CDR2 SYDVKM. V lost 2 bases, J lost 3 bases, and 15 bases lay in between. The variable domain in full, completed from reference TRBV28 and TRBJ2-3, reads DVKVTQSSRYLVKRTGEKVFLECVQDMDHENMFWYRQDPGLGLRLIYFSYDVKMKEKGDIPEGYSVSREKKERFSLILESASTNQTSMYLCASSLLISSGTDTQYFGPGTRLTVL.

This chain links TRBV27 with TRBJ2-4; D might be TRBD2 (6 bases). The CDR3 consists of 16 residues. Looked up from germline, CDR1 is MNHEY and CDR2 is SMNVEV (reference sequence). The V and J ends lost 5 bases and 1 base respectively, with 15 bases between them. The CDR3 DNA follows: TGTGCCAGCAGTACGCAGTTGGGGGGTGCCAAAAACATTCAGTACTTC. Its protein product is CASSTQLGGAKNIQYF.

This chain connects TRBV6-5 to TRBJ1-6; 7 bases line up with TRBD1. V trimming: 8 bases; J trimming: 0 bases; junction bases outside the gene matches: 1. The CDR3 length is 14 residues. Per germline, CDR1 MNHEY and CDR2 SVGAGI. The chain's CDR3 is CASWDSSYNSPLHF. CDR3 coding DNA: TGTGCCAGCTGGGACAGCTCCTATAATTCACCCCTCCACTTT.

The J gene is TRBJ2-3, the V gene TRBV25-1, with 7 bases lining up with TRBD1. CDR1 and CDR2 from the germline V gene are MGHDK and SYGVNS. The V and J ends lost 9 bases and 3 bases, in that order; junction bases with no gene match: 12. The length of the CDR3 is 15 residues. The CDR3 protein is CARMDRWLNTDTQYF. The CDR3 bases are TGTGCCAGAATGGACAGGTGGCTCAATACAGATACGCAGTATTTT.

V and J are TRBV6-2 or TRBV6-3 and TRBJ2-1, with TRBD2 matching over 10 bases. Germline V gene sequence: CDR1 MNHEY, CDR2 SVGEGT. V dropped 2 bases and J dropped 7; count of bases not matched to a gene: 8. The CDR3 runs 16 residues. The CDR3 protein is CASSYERGGVGNEQFF. CDR3 nucleotide sequence: TGTGCCAGCAGTTACGAGCGGGGGGGCGTGGGTAATGAGCAGTTCTTC.

The chain carries TRBV27 and TRBJ2-1, with D perhaps TRBD2 (7 bases). CDR1 and CDR2 from the germline V gene are MNHEY and SMNVEV (reference sequence). V dropped 6 bases and J dropped 8 bases, with 17 bases sitting between them. The CDR3 sequence is 14 residues long. The CDR3 reads CASSPVGGPYEQFF. The CDR3 nucleotides are TGTGCCAGCAGCCCCGTGGGGGGGCCGTATGAGCAGTTCTTC.

The rearrangement joins TRBV5-1 to TRBJ2-3; 7 bases line up with TRBD1. This CDR3 is 16 amino acids long. Germline V lookup: CDR1 SGHRS, CDR2 YFSETQ. V gave up 2 bases and J gave up 1 base; unmatched junction bases: 7. CDR3 residues: CASSLRTGSGTDTQYF. Here the CDR3 DNA reads TGCGCCAGCAGCTTACGGACAGGTTCTGGCACAGATACGCAGTATTTT.

The rearrangement links TRBV21-1 to TRBJ2-7. TRBV21-1 is a listed pseudogene. CDR3 length: 14 amino acids. The chain's CDR3 is CASSKWSEVKEQYF. The CDR3 DNA reads TGTGCCAGCAGCAAATGGTCCGAAGTAAAGGAGCAGTACTTC.